This T cell receptor beta chain was recovered during a study of cytotoxic CD8 clonotypes in ibrutinib-treated CLL. Study overall: Average yields of 255,043 productive templates and tens of thousands of productive rearrangements characterized the samples.

The V and J ends lost 3 bases and 6 bases respectively, with 25 bases between them. Germline CDR1 and CDR2: SGDLS and YYNGEE. The length of the CDR3 is 17 residues. General study findings and limits: Among the clonotypes, public ones were uncommon and contracted or held stable on treatment. Sampling times, which were not matched between the groups, differed between sustained-remission patients and progressing patients.

In the case of this clone: The antigen remains undetermined.

Assay used: immunoSEQ multiplex PCR; TCRdb lists only in-frame clones, some missing. The sample gives tens of thousands of clones, roughly 69% of which show up once; around an eighth is in the top ten. The sequence came from a human donor with chronic lymphocytic leukemia. The chain has TRBV9 and TRBJ2-7, with TRBD2 as a possible D gene (6 bases). Specimen: PBMCs, collected after 12 months of ibrutinib treatment. The CDR3 reads CASSASGLGSLDGEQYF. CDR3 sequence (DNA): TGTGCCAGCAGCGCAAGTGGGCTCGGGAGCCTCGATGGCGAGCAGTACTTC. Full variable domain (rest looked up from reference TRBV9 and TRBJ2-7): DSGVTQTPKHLITATGQRVTLRCSPRSGDLSVYWYQQSLDQGLQFLIQYYNGEERAKGNILERFSAQQFPDLHSELNLSSLELGDSALYFCASSASGLGSLDGEQYFGPGTRLTVT.